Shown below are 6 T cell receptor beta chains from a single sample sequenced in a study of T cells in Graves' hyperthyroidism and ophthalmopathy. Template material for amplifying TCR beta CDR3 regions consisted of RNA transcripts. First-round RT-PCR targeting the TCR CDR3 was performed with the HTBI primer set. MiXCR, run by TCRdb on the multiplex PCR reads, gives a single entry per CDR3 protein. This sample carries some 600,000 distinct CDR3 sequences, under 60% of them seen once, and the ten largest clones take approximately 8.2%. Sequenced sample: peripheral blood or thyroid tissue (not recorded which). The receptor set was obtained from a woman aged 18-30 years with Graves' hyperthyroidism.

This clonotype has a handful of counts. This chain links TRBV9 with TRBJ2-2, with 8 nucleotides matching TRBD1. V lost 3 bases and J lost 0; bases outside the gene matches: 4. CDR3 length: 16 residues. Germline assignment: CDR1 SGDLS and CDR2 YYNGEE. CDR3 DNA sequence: TGTGCCAGCAGCGCCCGGACAGGGTCGAACACCGGGGAGCTGTTTTTT. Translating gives CASSARTGSNTGELFF.

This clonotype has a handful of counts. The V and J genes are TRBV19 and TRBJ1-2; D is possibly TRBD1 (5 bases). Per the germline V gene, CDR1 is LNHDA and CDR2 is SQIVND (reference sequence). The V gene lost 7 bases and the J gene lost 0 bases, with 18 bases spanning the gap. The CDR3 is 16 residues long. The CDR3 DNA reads TGTGCCAGTAACACCCTCGTGGGGGAAACTAACTATGGCTACACCTTC. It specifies CASNTLVGETNYGYTF.

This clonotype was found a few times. CDR3 sequence: CASSPTSYRVYF. Written as DNA, the CDR3 is TGTGCCAGCAGCCCTACTAGCTACAGGGTGTACTTC. The chain is built from TRBV7-9 and TRBJ2-7; either TRBD1 or TRBD2 may fit D (6 bases each). CDR1 and CDR2 (germline): SEHNR, FQNEAQ (reference sequence). V shed 5 bases and J shed 12 bases, with 17 bases lying between them. The CDR3 contains 12 residues.

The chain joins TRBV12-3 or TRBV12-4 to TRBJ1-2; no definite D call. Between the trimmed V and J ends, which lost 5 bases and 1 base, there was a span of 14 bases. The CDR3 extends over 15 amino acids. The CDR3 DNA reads TGTGCCAGCAGTACCATAACCGGGATTAACTATGGCTACACCTTC. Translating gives CASSTITGINYGYTF.

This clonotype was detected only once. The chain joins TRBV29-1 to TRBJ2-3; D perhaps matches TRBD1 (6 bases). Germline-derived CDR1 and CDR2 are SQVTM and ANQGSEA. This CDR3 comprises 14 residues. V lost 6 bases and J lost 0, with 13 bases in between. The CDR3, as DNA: TGCAGCGTCCGGGACACTACTAGCACAGATACGCAGTATTTT. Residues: CSVRDTTSTDTQYF.

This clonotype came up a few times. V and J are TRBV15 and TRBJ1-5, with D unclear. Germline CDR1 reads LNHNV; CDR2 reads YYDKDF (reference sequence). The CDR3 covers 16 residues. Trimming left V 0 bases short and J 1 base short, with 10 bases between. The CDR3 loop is CATSRDRARSNQPQHF. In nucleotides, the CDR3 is TGTGCCACCAGCAGAGATCGGGCGAGAAGCAATCAGCCCCAGCATTTT.